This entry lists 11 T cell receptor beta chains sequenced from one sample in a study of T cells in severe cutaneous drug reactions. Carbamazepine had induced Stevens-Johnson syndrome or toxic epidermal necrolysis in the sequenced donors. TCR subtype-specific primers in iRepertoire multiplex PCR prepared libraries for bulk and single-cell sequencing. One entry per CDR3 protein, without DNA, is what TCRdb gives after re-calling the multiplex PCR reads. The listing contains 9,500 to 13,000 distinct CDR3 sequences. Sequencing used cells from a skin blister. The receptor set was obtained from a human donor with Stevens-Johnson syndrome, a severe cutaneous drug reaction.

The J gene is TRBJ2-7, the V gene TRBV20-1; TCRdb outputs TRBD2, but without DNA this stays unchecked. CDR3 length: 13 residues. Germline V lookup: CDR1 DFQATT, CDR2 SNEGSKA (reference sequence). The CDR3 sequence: CSARVAGVYEQYF.

This CDR3 is CSVEDDREYWDEQFF. The chain carries TRBV29-1 and TRBJ2-1; the D gene TCRdb calls, TRBD1, cannot be checked with no DNA. This CDR3 is 15 amino acids long. Germline lookup yields CDR1 SQVTM and CDR2 ANQGSEA.

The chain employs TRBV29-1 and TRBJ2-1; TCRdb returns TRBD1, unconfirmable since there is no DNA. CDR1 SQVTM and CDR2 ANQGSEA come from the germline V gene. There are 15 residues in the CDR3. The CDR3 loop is CSVEDSQRTGDEQFF.

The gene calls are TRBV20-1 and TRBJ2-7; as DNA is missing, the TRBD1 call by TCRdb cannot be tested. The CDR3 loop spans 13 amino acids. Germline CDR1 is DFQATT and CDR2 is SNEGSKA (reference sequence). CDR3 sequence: CSASRDAGYEQYF.

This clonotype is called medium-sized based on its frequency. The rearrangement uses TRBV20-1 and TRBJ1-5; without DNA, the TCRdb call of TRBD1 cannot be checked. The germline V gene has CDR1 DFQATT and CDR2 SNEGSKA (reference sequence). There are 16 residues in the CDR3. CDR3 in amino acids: CSAATSGTTKGQPQHF.

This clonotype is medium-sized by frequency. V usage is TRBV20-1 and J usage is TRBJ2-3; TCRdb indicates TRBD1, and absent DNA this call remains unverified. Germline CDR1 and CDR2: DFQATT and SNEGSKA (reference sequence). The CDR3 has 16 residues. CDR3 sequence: CSARVDRTGSTDTQYF.

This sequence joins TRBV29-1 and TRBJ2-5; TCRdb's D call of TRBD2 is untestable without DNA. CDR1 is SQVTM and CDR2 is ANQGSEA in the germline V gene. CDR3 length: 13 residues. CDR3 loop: CSVDKGSQETQYF. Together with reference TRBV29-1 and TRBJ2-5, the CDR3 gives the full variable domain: SAVISQKPSRDICQRGTSLTIQCQVDSQVTMMFWYRQQPGQSLTLIATANQGSEATYESGFVIDKFPISRPNLTFSTLTVSNMSPEDSSIYLCSVDKGSQETQYFGPGTRLLVL.

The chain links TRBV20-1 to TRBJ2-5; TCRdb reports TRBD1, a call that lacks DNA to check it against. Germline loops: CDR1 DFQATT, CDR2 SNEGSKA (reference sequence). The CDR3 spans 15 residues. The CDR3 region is CSARDGGREQETQYF.

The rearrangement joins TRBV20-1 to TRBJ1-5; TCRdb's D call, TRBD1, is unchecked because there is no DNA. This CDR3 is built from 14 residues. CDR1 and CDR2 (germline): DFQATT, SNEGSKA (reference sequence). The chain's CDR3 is CSANRVADNQPQHF.

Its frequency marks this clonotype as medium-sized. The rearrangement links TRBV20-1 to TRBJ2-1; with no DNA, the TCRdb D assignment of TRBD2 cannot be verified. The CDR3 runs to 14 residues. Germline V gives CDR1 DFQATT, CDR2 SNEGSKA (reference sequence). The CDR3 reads CSARLLAGVSEQFF.

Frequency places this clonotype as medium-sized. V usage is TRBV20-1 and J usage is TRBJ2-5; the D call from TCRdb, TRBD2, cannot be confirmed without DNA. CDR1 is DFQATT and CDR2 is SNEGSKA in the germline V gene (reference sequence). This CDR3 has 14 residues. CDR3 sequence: CSAGGLAGRETQYF.